This T cell receptor beta chain was profiled in a study of CD8+CD57+ T cells in acquired aplastic anemia. Across the whole study: CD4+ and CD8+ cells, once sorted, gave DNA averaging approximately 3 ug. General study findings and limits: Sharing between patients and controls was observed for about 27 CD8+ CDR3 sequences. The CD8+ Simpson's diversity of patients and controls was not significantly different.

The authors sequenced patients whose flow cytometry had shown CD8+CD57+ cell expansion. The junction had 3 bases not matched to a gene; V was cut back by 8 bases and J by 1 base. The CDR3 covers 14 residues. Germline V CDR1 and CDR2: SGHNT, YENEEA. CDR3 and TCR beta VDJ profiling relied on genomic DNA as the template. Via MiXCR, TCRdb re-called the reads, giving one row per CDR3 protein. This repertoire shows 120,000 or so distinct CDR3 sequences, about two fifths found once; its top ten account for about 2.6%. This clonotype has at least ten counts. What it recognizes is unknown. This clonotype originated in a human donor with aplastic anemia. The chain employs TRBV11-3 and TRBJ2-1, with TRBD1 identical over 9 bases. Sequenced sample: sorted CD4+, CD8+, or CD8+CD57+ T cells (not recorded which) from PBMCs. The CDR3 sequence is CASSQGASYNEQFF. In DNA form, the CDR3 reads TGTGCCAGCTCACAGGGGGCGTCCTACAATGAGCAGTTCTTC.